The present entry profiles one T cell receptor beta chain with its context. Its cognate antigen is unknown. Treatment denoted: over 15 received Ad26.COV2.S at low or high dose, single or two shots; five or six received placebo; per-sample allocation not given. Samples were taken on day 63 after the first vaccine or placebo injection. An adult aged 18-55 years in Boston served as the donor. This vaccine is an Ad26 vector that expresses the Wuhan-strain SARS-CoV-2 spike. The data originate from a study of Ad26.COV2.S vaccination and SARS-CoV-2 variants. For the study at large: Once or twice, 56 days apart, Ad26.COV2.S was delivered intramuscularly.

The data were produced by immunoSEQ multiplex PCR, yet TCRdb's version contains in-frame clones alone and is incomplete. The sample lists about 390,000 clones, 80% to 90% seen once, with 3.5% in the top ten. The germline CDR1 and CDR2 sequences are SSHAT and FNYEAQ (reference sequence). This CDR3 has 16 residues. Between the trimmed V and J ends, which lost 1 base and 2 bases, there was a span of 15 bases. General study results and limits: Total T cell responses may have been underestimated by the TCR breadth and depth analyses.

The rearrangement links TRBV7-7 to TRBJ2-7; D possibly uses TRBD1 or TRBD2 (5 bases each). This TCR derives from a person between 18 and 65 years old who received the Ad26.COV2.S COVID-19 vaccine or a placebo. The specimen comprised peripheral blood, sampled in a trial of Ad26.COV2.S vaccine versus placebo. The CDR3 bases are TGTGCCAGCAGCTTAGTTAGCAGGGACCCTACCTACGAGCAGTACTTC. Translating it yields CASSLVSRDPTYEQYF.